The next 30 T cell receptor beta chains were all read from a single sample in a study of cytomegalovirus exposure and HLA in healthy donors. PCR used 60 Vbeta primers and 13 Jbeta primers. TCRdb keeps only in-frame clones here, not all; method: immunoSEQ multiplex PCR. This listing includes about 140,000 clones. Sequencing was done on a sample of PBMCs. Receptors were obtained from a young woman in good health and CMV-seronegative.

The chain combines TRBV19 with TRBJ2-3; 7 bases line up with TRBD2. V dropped 0 bases and J dropped 2; count of bases not matched to a gene: 8. The CDR3 loop spans 17 amino acids. Germline V gene lookup returns CDR1 LNHDA and CDR2 SQIVND (reference sequence). The CDR3 nucleotides read TGTGCCAGTAGTATAGATCATGGCGGGAGCAACACAGATACGCAGTATTTT. This encodes CASSIDHGGSNTDTQYF.

V and J are TRBV5-1 and TRBJ2-3; 8 bases match TRBD1. Germline values: CDR1 SGHRS, CDR2 YFSETQ. The CDR3 covers 15 residues. V shed 0 bases, J shed 3 bases, and the junction held 3 bases outside the gene matches. The DNA for the CDR3 is TGCGCCAGCAGCTTGGTGGACAGGGAAACAGATACGCAGTATTTT. This gives the protein CASSLVDRETDTQYF.

The chain combines TRBV2 with TRBJ2-5, with D tentatively TRBD1 (7 bases). V dropped 1 base and J dropped 1 base, with 10 bases sitting between them. The germline V gene has CDR1 SNHLY and CDR2 FYNNEI. CDR3 length: 15 residues. The CDR3, as DNA: TGTGCCAGCAGTGAAGGACAGGGAGGCCAAGAGACCCAGTACTTC. Translated, it gives CASSEGQGGQETQYF.

This chain joins TRBV9 and TRBJ2-3; D call uncertain. The CDR3 sequence is 14 residues long. CDR1 is SGDLS, CDR2 YYNGEE, per germline. V lost 2 bases and J 1 base, leaving 8 bases between the germline ends. Written as DNA, the CDR3 is TGTGCCAGCAGCGTGATCAGCGGCACAGATACGCAGTATTTT. Amino acids: CASSVISGTDTQYF.

The rearrangement links TRBV2 to TRBJ2-1; 10 bases are a match to TRBD2. This CDR3 has 16 amino acids. In germline, CDR1 is SNHLY, CDR2 FYNNEI. Losses at the gene ends were 2 bases for V and 2 bases for J; bases not matched to a gene: 3. In DNA form, the CDR3 reads TGTGCCAGCAGTGAAAGTACTAGCGGGACCTACAATGAGCAGTTCTTC. It specifies CASSESTSGTYNEQFF.

As DNA, the CDR3 is TGCGCCAGCAGCGGGGAGGGGGGCATGAACACTGAAGCTTTCTTT. Translation: CASSGEGGMNTEAFF. The J gene is TRBJ1-1, the V gene TRBV5-1, with D possibly being TRBD1 (6 bases). The CDR3 runs 15 residues. The germline gives CDR1 SGHRS, CDR2 YFSETQ. Trimming left V 4 bases short and J 0 bases short, with 13 bases between. The full variable domain, in which reference TRBV5-1 and TRBJ1-1 provide the parts outside the CDR3, is KAGVTQTPRYLIKTRGQQVTLSCSPISGHRSVSWYQQTPGQGLQFLFEYFSETQRNKGNFPGRFSGRQFSNSRSEMNVSTLELGDSALYLCASSGEGGMNTEAFFGQGTRLTVV.

The V call is TRBV18, the J call TRBJ1-5; D gene uncertain. The CDR3 is made up of 15 amino acids. Germline V lookup: CDR1 KGHSH, CDR2 LQKENI. Trimming shortened V by 2 bases and J by 0 bases, and 8 bases separated the two germline ends. The CDR3 bases are TGTGCCAGCTCACCAGAACACCATAGCAATCAGCCCCAGCATTTT. Translated: CASSPEHHSNQPQHF.

The V gene is TRBV5-4, the J gene TRBJ2-1; 9 positions match TRBD1. Trimming took 1 base from V and 6 from J; bases not matched to a gene: 8. The germline gives CDR1 SGHNT, CDR2 YYREEE (reference sequence). The CDR3 is 16 amino acids. The DNA of the CDR3 is TGTGCCAGCAGCTTGACAGGACAGGGGTTTCGCAATGAGCAGTTCTTC. Its translation: CASSLTGQGFRNEQFF.

The V gene is TRBV6-1, the J gene TRBJ2-7; D gene uncertain. The V end lost 2 bases, the J end lost 1 base, and 6 bases lay between the germline ends. The CDR3 is 13 amino acids. Per the germline V gene, CDR1 is MNHNS and CDR2 is SASEGT. DNA of the CDR3: TGTGCCAGCAGTGAACTCAGTTCCTACGAGCAGTACTTC. This codes for CASSELSSYEQYF.

V gene TRBV2 combines with J gene TRBJ1-1, with 8 bases identical to TRBD1. Germline V lookup: CDR1 SNHLY, CDR2 FYNNEI. The CDR3 is made up of 14 amino acids. V lost 2 bases to trimming and J lost 10 bases; unmatched junction nucleotides: 9. This CDR3 is CASSERQGPVLAFF. The DNA of the CDR3 is TGTGCCAGCAGTGAAAGACAGGGGCCGGTGCTAGCTTTCTTT. The variable domain in full, completed from reference TRBV2 and TRBJ1-1, reads EPEVTQTPSHQVTQMGQEVILRCVPISNHLYFYWYRQILGQKVEFLVSFYNNEISEKSEIFDDQFSVERPDGSNFTLKIRSTKLEDSAMYFCASSERQGPVLAFFGQGTRLTVV.

The chain joins TRBV7-9 to TRBJ1-1; D not certain. This CDR3 has 13 residues. Germline CDR1 reads SEHNR; CDR2 reads FQNEAQ (reference sequence). V gave up 1 base and J gave up 6 bases, with 9 bases separating them. The CDR3 bases are TGTGCCAGCAGCTTAGAACGGAGGGCTGAAGCTTTCTTT. Translated, it gives CASSLERRAEAFF. Full variable domain (missing parts from reference TRBV7-9 and TRBJ1-1): DTGVSQNPRHKITKRGQNVTFRCDPISEHNRLYWYRQTLGQGPEFLTYFQNEAQLEKSRLLSDRFSAERPKGSFSTLEIQRTEQGDSAMYLCASSLERRAEAFFGQGTRLTVV.

V gene TRBV10-3 combines with J gene TRBJ2-7, with D uncertain. Germline CDR1 reads ENHRY; CDR2 reads SYGVKD. The CDR3 has 12 residues. Deletions cut 0 bases from V and 3 bases from J, with 3 bases between. The CDR3 nucleotides read TGTGCCATCAGTGAGTCGCGCTACGAGCAGTACTTC. This codes for CAISESRYEQYF.

The chain recombines TRBV11-3 with TRBJ2-7, with D tentatively TRBD2 (6 bases). V was clipped by 0 bases and J by 1 base, with 7 bases between them. CDR3 length: 14 amino acids. The germline V gene encodes CDR1 SGHNT and CDR2 YENEEA. The CDR3 nucleotides are TGTGCCAGCAGCTTAGATAGCGGATCCTACGAGCAGTACGTC. This codes for CASSLDSGSYEQYV.

The rearrangement uses TRBV6-5 and TRBJ2-7; 7 nucleotides line up with TRBD1. CDR3 length: 14 residues. V trimming: 4 bases; J trimming: 2 bases; junction bases outside the gene matches: 5. The germline CDR1 and CDR2 sequences are MNHEY and SVGAGI. The CDR3 sequence: CASSSWGQTYEQYF. For the CDR3, the DNA is TGTGCCAGCAGTTCCTGGGGACAGACCTACGAGCAGTACTTC.

This sequence joins TRBV6-1 and TRBJ2-7, with 9 bases matching TRBD2. Germline lookup yields CDR1 MNHNS and CDR2 SASEGT. Losses at the gene ends were 9 bases for V and 3 bases for J; bases not matched to a gene: 12. The CDR3 length is 15 residues. CDR3 amino acids: CASKIPTSGVYEQYF. The CDR3 DNA reads TGTGCCAGTAAAATCCCGACTAGCGGAGTCTACGAGCAGTACTTC.

The V call is TRBV27, the J call TRBJ2-2, with TRBD1 matching over 11 bases. The CDR3 is 18 residues long. With 4 bases clipped from V and 5 bases from J, the junction kept 12 bases outside the gene matches. Per the germline V gene, CDR1 is MNHEY and CDR2 is SMNVEV (reference sequence). Written as DNA, the CDR3 is TGTGCCAGCAGTTACCAAACCGCCGGGACAGGGGGAACCGGGGAGCTGTTTTTT. Its translation is CASSYQTAGTGGTGELFF.

The rearrangement uses TRBV5-1 and TRBJ2-2; no definite D call. The ends were cut back, 0 bases at V and 3 bases at J, with 6 bases in the middle. Looked up from germline, CDR1 is SGHRS and CDR2 is YFSETQ. CDR3 size: 14 residues. CDR3 nucleotides: TGCGCCAGCAGCTTGGGGCTGGACACCGGGGAGCTGTTTTTT. It is translated as CASSLGLDTGELFF.

Here the CDR3 reads CASSLPRAQGRGTPDTQYF. The CDR3, as DNA: TGTGCCAGCAGCTTACCCCGGGCCCAGGGAAGGGGTACACCAGATACGCAGTATTTT. The chain is built from TRBV11-2 and TRBJ2-3, with D tentatively TRBD1 (5 bases). Germline V CDR1 and CDR2: SGHAT, FQNNGV. V lost 2 bases and J 4 bases, leaving 25 bases between the germline ends. This CDR3 is 19 amino acids long.

This chain connects TRBV7-6 to TRBJ1-1, with 8 positions matching TRBD1. Trimming at V came to 2 bases and at J to 5 bases, leaving 10 bases not matched to a gene. The CDR3 is made up of 16 amino acids. Looked up from germline, CDR1 is SGHVS and CDR2 is FNYEAQ. The CDR3 region is CASSLLQPGGLTEAFF. As DNA, the CDR3 is TGTGCCAGCAGCTTATTACAACCAGGGGGCTTAACTGAAGCTTTCTTT.

The genes are TRBV7-8 and TRBJ2-7, with a weak D call TRBD2 (5 bases). Germline V gives CDR1 SGHVS, CDR2 FQNEAQ. The CDR3 contains 15 residues. The ends were cut back, 3 bases at V and 0 bases at J, with 12 bases in the middle. The CDR3 loop is CASSFGGRSSYEQYF. CDR3 in DNA: TGTGCCAGCAGCTTCGGAGGACGTAGCTCCTACGAGCAGTACTTC.

This chain connects TRBV4-2 to TRBJ2-3; a weak D match, TRBD2 (6 bases). The CDR3 runs to 14 residues. The V gene lost 1 base and the J gene lost 4 bases, with 9 bases spanning the gap. CDR1 and CDR2 from the germline V gene are LGHNA and YNFKEQ. The DNA for the CDR3 is TGTGCCAGCAGCCAAGCTAGCGCCCCAGATACGCAGTATTTT. This translates into CASSQASAPDTQYF.

The chain uses TRBV7-9 and TRBJ1-2; 10 bases fit TRBD1. Germline V CDR1 and CDR2: SEHNR, FQNEAQ (reference sequence). The CDR3 is 18 amino acids. V was pared by 5 bases and J by 5 bases, with 17 bases of the junction left unmatched. The CDR3 DNA is TGTGCCAGCAGCAGCCGGGGGGTGGGACAGGGGAGCTGGTATGGCTACACCTTC. The encoded protein is CASSSRGVGQGSWYGYTF.

The CDR3 sequence is CASNSGGAVNEKLFF. The CDR3 bases are TGCGCCAGCAACTCAGGGGGCGCGGTAAATGAAAAACTGTTTTTT. The rearrangement uses TRBV5-1 and TRBJ1-4, with TRBD1 matching 8 bases. This CDR3 has 15 residues. Germline V lookup: CDR1 SGHRS, CDR2 YFSETQ. Trimming removed 6 bases from V and 5 bases from J; junction bases left unmatched: 9.

The chain has TRBV27 and TRBJ1-3; the match to TRBD1 covers 10 bases. The V gene's germline CDR1 is MNHEY and CDR2 SMNVEV (reference sequence). The length of the CDR3 is 17 residues. The V and J ends lost 6 bases and 8 bases, in that order; junction bases with no gene match: 16. The CDR3 region is CASSATLGTGVVDTIYF. In nucleotides, the CDR3 is TGTGCCAGCAGCGCAACCCTCGGGACAGGGGTAGTGGACACCATATATTTT.

The chain carries TRBV19 and TRBJ1-5; D may be TRBD1 (5 bases). The CDR3 spans 14 residues. The V end lost 3 bases, the J end lost 3 bases, and 9 bases lay between the germline ends. The germline gives CDR1 LNHDA, CDR2 SQIVND (reference sequence). CDR3 sequence: CASSIGRDNQPQHF. The CDR3 DNA reads as TGTGCCAGTAGTATCGGCAGGGACAATCAGCCCCAGCATTTT.

This chain uses TRBV19 with TRBJ2-1; possibly TRBD1 for D (5 bases). Trimming removed 6 bases at V and 8 bases at J, with 14 bases between. CDR1 and CDR2 from the germline V gene are LNHDA and SQIVND (reference sequence). This CDR3 region has 13 residues. The CDR3 DNA reads as TGTGCCAGTAGAAAAGACAGACGCGATGAGCAGTTCTTC. It is translated as CASRKDRRDEQFF.

The V gene is TRBV11-2, the J gene TRBJ1-2; no firm D call. This CDR3 spans 15 amino acids. CDR1 is SGHAT, CDR2 FQNNGV, per germline. With 5 bases removed from V and 6 bases from J, the gap between germline ends came to 19 bases. The CDR3 DNA sequence: TGTGCCAGCAGCGTGTTTGGGTTGGACTTCCATGGCTACACCTTC. It is translated as CASSVFGLDFHGYTF.

J is TRBJ2-3 and V is TRBV10-3; TRBD1 agrees at 8 bases. CDR1 is ENHRY and CDR2 is SYGVKD in the germline V gene. V gave up 3 bases and J gave up 4 bases; unmatched junction bases: 9. The length of the CDR3 is 16 residues. For the CDR3, the DNA is TGTGCCATCAGTGACGACAGGGGAGGTATCGCAGATACGCAGTATTTT. It specifies CAISDDRGGIADTQYF.

The chain carries TRBV9 and TRBJ2-3, with a tentative D call TRBD1 (6 bases). V was trimmed by 0 bases and J by 2 bases, leaving 13 bases between them. The CDR3 runs to 16 residues. The germline V gene has CDR1 SGDLS and CDR2 YYNGEE. This chain's CDR3 is CASSVGPGHLTDTQYF. CDR3 DNA: TGTGCCAGCAGCGTAGGGCCGGGACATCTCACAGATACGCAGTATTTT.

The chain joins TRBV4-2 to TRBJ1-1; 10 nucleotides match TRBD1. J gave up 5 bases and V 1 base, and 4 bases lay outside the gene matches. Germline loops: CDR1 LGHNA, CDR2 YNFKEQ. This CDR3 contains 15 residues. This CDR3 reads CASSQGDRGWTEAFF. The CDR3 DNA is TGTGCCAGCAGCCAAGGGGACAGGGGATGGACTGAAGCTTTCTTT.